One and the same sample provided the 25 T cell receptor beta chains below, sequenced in a study of T cells in Graves' hyperthyroidism and ophthalmopathy. From RNA transcripts, TCR beta CDR3 regions were amplified. The HTBI primer set drove a first-round RT-PCR of the TCR CDR3. Each CDR3 protein gets one entry after TCRdb re-called the multiplex PCR reads with MiXCR. Of hundreds of thousands of distinct CDR3 sequences listed, about 20% were seen once; the top ten hold about half. Sequencing was performed on blood. The origin of the receptors is a man aged 40-49 years with Graves' ophthalmopathy.

This clonotype was picked up a small number of times. The rearrangement joins TRBV7-2 to TRBJ2-4; 9 bases align to TRBD1. CDR3 length: 15 amino acids. CDR1 and CDR2 (germline): SGHTA, FQGNSA. The J segment lost 8 bases and the V segment lost 5 bases, leaving 10 bases of the junction unmatched. CDR3 DNA sequence: TGTGCCAGCAGCCCAACAGGGGGCAGGCCGGACATTCAGTACTTC. This sequence encodes CASSPTGGRPDIQYF.

This clonotype was observed at least ten times. This chain connects TRBV28 to TRBJ2-1; 8 bases are a match to TRBD2. This CDR3 contains 15 residues. CDR1 is MDHEN and CDR2 is SYDVKM in the germline V gene. J was trimmed by 3 bases and V by 9 bases; bases with no gene match: 10. CDR3 sequence: CASSETSVGYNEQFF. CDR3 coding DNA: TGTGCCAGTAGCGAGACTAGCGTTGGCTACAATGAGCAGTTCTTC.

The chain combines TRBV12-3 or TRBV12-4 with TRBJ1-3; possible D gene TRBD1, 6 bases. V was cut by 7 bases and J by 2 bases, with 12 bases left in between. The CDR3 is 14 residues long. The CDR3 DNA reads as TGTGCCAGCACCCCGAGGGGGGCTGGAAACACCATATATTTT. Protein sequence: CASTPRGAGNTIYF.

The sample holds many counts of this clonotype. The chain combines TRBV27 with TRBJ1-5; perhaps TRBD1 as D (6 bases). The CDR3 is 14 residues long. In germline, CDR1 is MNHEY, CDR2 SMNVEV (reference sequence). Trimming took 6 bases from V and 4 from J, leaving 13 bases between them. CDR3 amino acids: CASRPGTINQPQHF. The CDR3 nucleotides are TGTGCCAGCAGACCCGGGACAATAAATCAGCCCCAGCATTTT.

This clonotype appeared many times. The chain links TRBV5-6 to TRBJ2-7; D might be TRBD2 (5 bases). CDR3 length: 13 residues. Germline V gene data show CDR1 as SGHDT and CDR2 as YYEEEE. Trimming shortened V by 2 bases and J by 1 base, and 7 bases separated the two germline ends. In DNA form, the CDR3 reads TGTGCCAGCAGCTTTACTAGTTCCTACGAGCAGTACTTC. Residues: CASSFTSSYEQYF.

The V and J genes are TRBV6-1 and TRBJ1-2, with D possibly TRBD1 on 5 matching bases. V was clipped by 6 bases and J by 3 bases, with 20 bases between them. CDR3 size: 16 residues. The germline gives CDR1 MNHNS, CDR2 SASEGT. CDR3 DNA: TGTGCCAGCAGCAGCGCCGACAGCTTCACGCACTATGGCTACACCTTC. Its protein is CASSSADSFTHYGYTF.

Many counts were recorded for this clonotype. The chain couples TRBV30 to TRBJ1-1, with D unclear. V was shortened by 8 bases and J by 0 bases, with 4 bases between the two germline ends. Per the germline V gene, CDR1 is GTSNPN and CDR2 is SVGIG (reference sequence). The CDR3 consists of 10 residues. CDR3 residues: CALMNTEAFF. In DNA, the CDR3 is TGTGCCCTGATGAACACTGAAGCTTTCTTT.

This clonotype has at least ten counts. The CDR3 loop is CASSPRTSGRGHEQFF. As DNA, the CDR3 is TGTGCCAGCAGCCCCCGGACTAGCGGGAGAGGGCATGAGCAGTTCTTC. The V gene is TRBV11-2, the J gene TRBJ2-1, with 13 bases lining up with TRBD2. V shed 5 bases, J shed 8 bases, and the junction held 9 bases outside the gene matches. Germline CDR1 and CDR2: SGHAT and FQNNGV. The CDR3 totals 16 residues.

This clonotype has at least ten counts. The chain uses TRBV30 and TRBJ2-1; D is uncertain. V was clipped by 3 bases and J by 7 bases, with 7 bases between them. CDR3 size: 11 residues. The germline V gene encodes CDR1 GTSNPN and CDR2 SVGIG (reference sequence). CDR3 DNA: TGTGCCTGGAGGTTAGAAAATGAGCAGTTCTTC. This codes for CAWRLENEQFF.

The genes are TRBV6-2 or TRBV6-3 and TRBJ2-1; no definite D call. V lost 2 bases and J lost 9, with 5 bases in between. The germline V gene encodes CDR1 MNHEY and CDR2 SVGEGT. This CDR3 is built from 11 residues. CDR3 DNA: TGTGCCAGCAGTTACCAAAGTGAGCAGTTCTTC. It is translated as CASSYQSEQFF.

The table lists this clonotype with a few counts. V usage is TRBV6-1 and J usage is TRBJ2-1; 8 positions match TRBD1. CDR1 MNHNS and CDR2 SASEGT come from the germline V gene. The CDR3 is 14 amino acids. The junction had 8 bases not matched to a gene; V was cut back by 6 bases and J by 7 bases. In DNA form, the CDR3 reads TGTGCCAGCAGAGGGACAGGTGGGATGAATGAGCAGTTCTTC. Protein sequence: CASRGTGGMNEQFF.

This clonotype occurred many times. CDR3 in amino acids: CAISAPGQAYEQYF. DNA of the CDR3: TGTGCCATCAGTGCCCCCGGACAGGCCTACGAGCAGTACTTC. The chain links TRBV10-3 to TRBJ2-7, with TRBD1 matching over 7 bases. The CDR3 runs 14 residues. Trimming removed 4 bases from V and 2 bases from J; junction bases left unmatched: 5. Germline V CDR1 and CDR2: ENHRY, SYGVKD.

Ten or more counts support this clonotype. The CDR3 coding sequence is TGCAGCGTTGAGGGACAGGTGAACACTGAAGCTTTCTTT. This codes for CSVEGQVNTEAFF. The chain combines TRBV29-1 with TRBJ1-1; TRBD1 agrees at 8 bases. The CDR3 length is 13 residues. The V and J ends lost 3 bases and 0 bases, in that order; junction bases with no gene match: 0. Germline-derived CDR1 and CDR2 are SQVTM and ANQGSEA. Full variable domain (remainder filled in from reference TRBV29-1 and TRBJ1-1): SAVISQKPSRDICQRGTSLTIQCQVDSQVTMMFWYRQQPGQSLTLIATANQGSEATYESGFVIDKFPISRPNLTFSTLTVSNMSPEDSSIYLCSVEGQVNTEAFFGQGTRLTVV.

The chain employs TRBV7-2 and TRBJ1-5; D is uncertain. With 10 bases removed from V and 4 bases from J, the gap between germline ends came to 8 bases. This CDR3 has 11 residues. Germline CDR1 is SGHTA and CDR2 is FQGNSA. CDR3 nucleotide sequence: TGTGCCACCGGATTTAATCAGCCCCAGCATTTT. It translates to CATGFNQPQHF.

The chain employs TRBV4-1 and TRBJ2-4; D may be TRBD1 (6 bases). From germline, CDR1 is MGHRA and CDR2 YSYEKL. The CDR3 has 14 residues. V lost 1 base and J 7 bases, leaving 11 bases between the germline ends. CDR3 sequence reads: CASSQVPGVNIQYF. In nucleotides, the CDR3 is TGCGCCAGCAGCCAAGTCCCAGGGGTGAACATTCAGTACTTC.

This clonotype was seen at least ten times. The genes are TRBV7-9 and TRBJ2-2; 8 bases fit TRBD1. CDR3 length: 16 residues. V trimming: 5 bases; J trimming: 4 bases; junction bases outside the gene matches: 9. The germline V gene encodes CDR1 SEHNR and CDR2 FQNEAQ (reference sequence). The CDR3 bases are TGTGCCAGCAGCCGGAGGGGACAGGCCGGCACCGGGGAGCTGTTTTTT. Protein: CASSRRGQAGTGELFF.

The chain has TRBV15 and TRBJ1-6, with 7 bases fitting TRBD1. The CDR3 is 17 residues long. Germline V gene lookup returns CDR1 LNHNV and CDR2 YYDKDF (reference sequence). Trimming at V came to 2 bases and at J to 8 bases, leaving 12 bases not matched to a gene. The CDR3 DNA reads as TGTGCCACCAGCAGATCTAAACCGGGACAGCTATATTCACCCCTCCACTTT. This gives the protein CATSRSKPGQLYSPLHF. The full variable domain, in which reference TRBV15 and TRBJ1-6 provide the parts outside the CDR3, is DAMVIQNPRYQVTQFGKPVTLSCSQTLNHNVMYWYQQKSSQAPKLLFHYYDKDFNNEADTPDNFQSRRPNTSFCFLDIRSPGLGDTAMYLCATSRSKPGQLYSPLHFGNGTRLTVT.

This clonotype has ten or more counts. The gene calls are TRBV2 and TRBJ2-2, with D perhaps TRBD1 (6 bases). This CDR3 is built from 18 residues. V gave up 6 bases and J gave up 1 base, with 21 bases separating them. Per germline, CDR1 SNHLY and CDR2 FYNNEI. The CDR3 loop reads CASSTHNPGQVNTGELFF. DNA for the CDR3: TGTGCCAGCAGCACCCATAACCCGGGACAAGTGAACACCGGGGAGCTGTTTTTT.

The J gene is TRBJ1-5, the V gene TRBV20-1; 8 nucleotides agree with TRBD1. Germline assignment: CDR1 DFQATT and CDR2 SNEGSKA (reference sequence). The CDR3 has 13 residues. The V and J ends lost 1 base and 5 bases, in that order; junction bases with no gene match: 1. CDR3 protein: CSARGTGYQPQHF. As DNA, the CDR3 is TGCAGTGCTAGAGGGACAGGGTATCAGCCCCAGCATTTT.

The chain employs TRBV24-1 and TRBJ2-7; 12 positions match TRBD2. The CDR3 is 16 amino acids. Unmatched junction bases numbered 5, after V lost 3 bases and J lost 3 bases. In germline, CDR1 is KGHDR, CDR2 SFDVKD. CDR3 bases: TGTGCCACCAGTGATCCAAAGACTAGCGGGAGCTACGAGCAGTACTTC. Its translation: CATSDPKTSGSYEQYF.

The V and J genes are TRBV15 and TRBJ1-5; maybe TRBD1 (5 bases). Germline lookup yields CDR1 LNHNV and CDR2 YYDKDF (reference sequence). The germline V and J ends were trimmed by 0 bases and 10 bases, with 13 bases remaining between them. There are 14 residues in the CDR3. CDR3 nucleotide sequence: TGTGCCACCAGCAGAGATCAAGGGGACGTACCCCAGCATTTT. Translating it yields CATSRDQGDVPQHF.

The chain links TRBV5-1 to TRBJ2-1, with D perhaps TRBD1 (5 bases). V lost 2 bases, J lost 5 bases, and 17 bases lay in between. This CDR3 contains 16 residues. Germline V lookup: CDR1 SGHRS, CDR2 YFSETQ. DNA of the CDR3: TGCGCCAGCAGCTTTAACGGTCTTGGCAGGGACAATGAGCAGTTCTTC. This translates into CASSFNGLGRDNEQFF.

This clonotype appeared many times. This sequence joins TRBV3-1 and TRBJ2-1; D remains unclear. The germline V gene encodes CDR1 LGHDT and CDR2 YNNKEL (reference sequence). V was clipped by 4 bases and J by 5 bases, with 9 bases between them. The CDR3 contains 13 residues. The CDR3: CASSLRTNNEQFF. As DNA, the CDR3 is TGTGCCAGCAGCCTCCGGACCAACAATGAGCAGTTCTTC.

V usage is TRBV5-4 and J usage is TRBJ1-5, with 8 bases aligning to TRBD1. Germline V gene sequence: CDR1 SGHNT, CDR2 YYREEE (reference sequence). This CDR3 has 15 amino acids. The trim removed 5 bases at V and 9 bases at J, leaving 13 bases unmatched. CDR3 region: CASSYDRGIGSPQHF. The CDR3, as DNA: TGTGCCAGCAGTTACGACAGGGGAATAGGATCGCCCCAGCATTTT. The full variable domain, its missing parts supplied by reference TRBV5-4 and TRBJ1-5, is ETGVTQSPTHLIKTRGQQVTLRCSSQSGHNTVSWYQQALGQGPQFIFQYYREEENGRGNFPPRFSGLQFPNYSSELNVNALELDDSALYLCASSYDRGIGSPQHFGDGTRLSIL.

This clonotype showed up just once. The V call is TRBV4-2, the J call TRBJ2-7; D possibly matches TRBD1 or TRBD2 (6 bases each). In germline, CDR1 is LGHNA, CDR2 YNFKEQ. V was pared by 1 base and J by 4 bases, with 17 bases between. This CDR3 has 16 amino acids. Here the CDR3 DNA reads TGTGCCAGCAGCCAAGGGGGGGCAGCCCGCTCTTACGAGCAGTACTTC. It encodes CASSQGGAARSYEQYF.